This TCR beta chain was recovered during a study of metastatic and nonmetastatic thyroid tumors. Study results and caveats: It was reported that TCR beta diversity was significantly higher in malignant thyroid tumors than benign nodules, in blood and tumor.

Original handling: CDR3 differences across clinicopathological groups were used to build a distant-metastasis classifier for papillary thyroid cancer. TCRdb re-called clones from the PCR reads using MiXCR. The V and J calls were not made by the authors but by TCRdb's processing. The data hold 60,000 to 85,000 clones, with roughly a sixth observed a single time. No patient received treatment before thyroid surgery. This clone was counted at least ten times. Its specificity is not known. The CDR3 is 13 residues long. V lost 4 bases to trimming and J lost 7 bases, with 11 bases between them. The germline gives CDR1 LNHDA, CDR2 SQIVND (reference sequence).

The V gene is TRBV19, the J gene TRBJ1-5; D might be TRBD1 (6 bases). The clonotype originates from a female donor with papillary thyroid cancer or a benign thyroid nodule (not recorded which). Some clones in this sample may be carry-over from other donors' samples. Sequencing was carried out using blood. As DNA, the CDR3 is TGTGCCAGTAGTAAGGGGGTAGGGCAGCCCCAGCATTTT. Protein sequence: CASSKGVGQPQHF.